The 25 T cell receptor beta chains given below trace back to one sample, sequenced in a study of beta chain features in type 1 diabetes. Antigen specificity for these receptors is unknown. Findings and limits, study-wide: Shorter TCRB CDR3s, moderately but significantly so, were found in Type 1 diabetes patients in all four CD4+ subsets.

The authors reverse transcribed all of the isolated RNA, so sequencing captured expressed TCRB transcripts. Sequenced by immunoSEQ multiplex PCR; TCRdb stores in-frame clones only, minus some. The sample lists some 360,000 clones, roughly 9.8% occurring once. Sequenced input: central memory CD4+ T cells from blood. The receptor source for this set is a man between 25 and 39 years old with type 1 diabetes.

The chain joins TRBV6-1 to TRBJ2-7; no definite D call. The CDR3 consists of 12 residues. The V and J ends lost 3 bases and 5 bases respectively, with 8 bases between them. Germline V lookup: CDR1 MNHNS, CDR2 SASEGT. The CDR3 bases are TGTGCCAGCAGTGAGGGGTACCACGAGCAGTACTTC. Amino acids: CASSEGYHEQYF.

This clone was counted a few times. The chain has TRBV11-3 and TRBJ2-5; TRBD1 matches 9 bases. Germline CDR1 and CDR2: SGHNT and YENEEA. The junction had 12 bases not matched to a gene; V was cut back by 2 bases and J by 5 bases. CDR3 size: 17 residues. CDR3: CASSLIPTGTGKETQYF. The CDR3 DNA is TGTGCCAGCAGCTTAATACCAACCGGGACAGGGAAGGAGACCCAGTACTTC.

This clone came up many times. The chain is built from TRBV5-1 and TRBJ2-1; tentatively, D is TRBD2 (5 bases). Trimming took 1 base from V and 3 from J, leaving 11 bases between them. CDR1 SGHRS and CDR2 YFSETQ come from the germline V gene. The CDR3 spans 15 residues. In DNA form, the CDR3 reads TGCGCCAGCAGCTTGTCCGGGGAAAGCTACAATGAGCAGTTCTTC. This gives the protein CASSLSGESYNEQFF.

This clone was detected a few times. This rearrangement joins TRBV11-2 to TRBJ2-3; D is unresolved. The CDR3 runs to 13 residues. V was cut by 1 base and J by 6 bases, with 8 bases left in between. Per the germline V gene, CDR1 is SGHAT and CDR2 is FQNNGV. CDR3 in amino acids: CASSLAPEDTQYF. The CDR3, as DNA: TGTGCCAGCAGCTTAGCTCCCGAGGATACGCAGTATTTT.

About this clone itself: The same CDR3 arises from other DNA sequences in this sample as well. The rearrangement links TRBV28 to TRBJ1-1, with 7 bases matching TRBD1. Germline V CDR1 and CDR2: MDHEN, SYDVKM. The CDR3 loop spans 14 amino acids. V lost 4 bases and J lost 2; bases outside the gene matches: 4. In DNA, the CDR3 is TGTGCCAGCAGTTCAGGGACAGCTAACACTGAAGCTTTCTTT. Its translation is CASSSGTANTEAFF.

The V gene is TRBV6-5, the J gene TRBJ1-5; unclear D gene. V was trimmed by 4 bases and J by 3 bases, leaving 7 bases between them. The CDR3 length is 13 residues. The germline V gene encodes CDR1 MNHEY and CDR2 SVGAGI. CDR3 sequence: CASSLRFNQPQHF. The CDR3, as DNA: TGTGCCAGCAGTTTAAGGTTCAATCAGCCCCAGCATTTT.

The chain's CDR3 is CASSTQGGGTDTQYF. The CDR3 DNA reads as TGTGCCAGCAGTACGCAGGGTGGTGGCACAGATACGCAGTATTTT. The chain uses TRBV2 and TRBJ2-3; D perhaps matches TRBD1 (5 bases). The V and J ends lost 5 bases and 1 base respectively, with 13 bases between them. Germline V CDR1 and CDR2: SNHLY, FYNNEI. The CDR3 sequence is 15 residues long.

The sample holds a few counts of this clone. The chain carries TRBV14 and TRBJ2-5; 10 bases agree with TRBD1. Germline V gene lookup returns CDR1 SGHDN and CDR2 FVKESK. CDR3 length equals 16 residues. V lost 4 bases to trimming and J lost 2 bases; unmatched junction nucleotides: 7. The CDR3: CASSPPGQGSQETQYF. The CDR3 DNA follows: TGTGCCAGCAGCCCCCCGGGACAGGGGTCACAAGAGACCCAGTACTTC.

To note about this clone: This specimen includes other DNA sequences encoding the same CDR3. The chain recombines TRBV28 with TRBJ1-5; 8 bases are a match to TRBD1. V shed 4 bases, J shed 2 bases, and the junction held 4 bases outside the gene matches. The CDR3 consists of 15 residues. Germline CDR1 and CDR2: MDHEN and SYDVKM. The CDR3: CASSSGQGGNQPQHF. The CDR3 DNA follows: TGTGCCAGCAGTTCCGGACAGGGCGGCAATCAGCCCCAGCATTTT. Complete variable domain (other parts from reference TRBV28 and TRBJ1-5): DVKVTQSSRYLVKRTGEKVFLECVQDMDHENMFWYRQDPGLGLRLIYFSYDVKMKEKGDIPEGYSVSREKKERFSLILESASTNQTSMYLCASSSGQGGNQPQHFGDGTRLSIL.

The V call is TRBV28, the J call TRBJ2-7; TRBD2 agrees at 11 bases. With V trimmed by 5 bases and J by 3 bases, 6 bases remained unmatched. There are 15 residues in the CDR3. Germline values: CDR1 MDHEN, CDR2 SYDVKM. The CDR3 nucleotides read TGTGCCAGCAGTGCCCGACTAGCGGGAAGCTACGAGCAGTACTTC. Amino acid sequence: CASSARLAGSYEQYF. Based on the CDR3 plus reference TRBV28 and TRBJ2-7, the full variable domain is DVKVTQSSRYLVKRTGEKVFLECVQDMDHENMFWYRQDPGLGLRLIYFSYDVKMKEKGDIPEGYSVSREKKERFSLILESASTNQTSMYLCASSARLAGSYEQYFGPGTRLTVT.

The V gene is TRBV27, the J gene TRBJ1-1; weak D call: TRBD1 (5 bases). V was trimmed by 2 bases and J by 4 bases, leaving 14 bases between them. Germline CDR1 reads MNHEY; CDR2 reads SMNVEV (reference sequence). This CDR3 is built from 15 residues. Here the CDR3 reads CASSLKGAIATEAFF. CDR3 nucleotide sequence: TGTGCCAGCAGTTTAAAAGGGGCAATAGCCACTGAAGCTTTCTTT.

This clone was picked up a small number of times. This rearrangement joins TRBV28 to TRBJ2-7; the match to TRBD2 covers 7 bases. Germline loops: CDR1 MDHEN, CDR2 SYDVKM. This CDR3 is 13 amino acids long. The V and J ends lost 4 bases and 3 bases, in that order; junction bases with no gene match: 3. For the CDR3, the DNA is TGTGCCAGCAGTTCGGGGGGTCGCTACGAGCAGTACTTC. It specifies CASSSGGRYEQYF.

V usage is TRBV27 and J usage is TRBJ2-1; 7 nucleotides agree with TRBD1. After removal of 5 bases from V and 9 bases from J, the junction contained 4 bases not matched to a gene. This CDR3 is built from 12 residues. Per germline, CDR1 MNHEY and CDR2 SMNVEV (reference sequence). The CDR3 spells CASSPYRGEQFF. The CDR3 region has the DNA TGTGCCAGCAGTCCCTACAGGGGTGAGCAGTTCTTC.

This clone was observed a handful of times. The chain carries TRBV6-6 and TRBJ2-2; D is unresolved. The CDR3 loop spans 15 amino acids. With 6 bases removed from V and 5 bases from J, the gap between germline ends came to 16 bases. Germline lookup yields CDR1 MNHNY and CDR2 SVGAGI (reference sequence). This CDR3 is CASRVEREKTGELFF. The CDR3 DNA reads TGTGCCAGCAGGGTAGAAAGGGAAAAGACCGGGGAGCTGTTTTTT.

The J gene is TRBJ2-7, the V gene TRBV2; D may be TRBD1 or TRBD2 (7 bases each). Looked up from germline, CDR1 is SNHLY and CDR2 is FYNNEI. V lost 7 bases and J lost 3, with 13 bases in between. The CDR3 loop spans 13 amino acids. The CDR3 region has the DNA TGTGCCAGCACCCAGGGGGGGTACTACGAGCAGTACTTC. It encodes CASTQGGYYEQYF. The full variable domain, in which reference TRBV2 and TRBJ2-7 provide the parts outside the CDR3, is EPEVTQTPSHQVTQMGQEVILRCVPISNHLYFYWYRQILGQKVEFLVSFYNNEISEKSEIFDDQFSVERPDGSNFTLKIRSTKLEDSAMYFCASTQGGYYEQYFGPGTRLTVT.

This clone was seen a few times. J is TRBJ1-5 and V is TRBV5-8; D is uncertain. Trimming shortened V by 5 bases and J by 3 bases, and 9 bases separated the two germline ends. The CDR3 runs to 13 residues. Germline V gene lookup returns CDR1 SGHTS and CDR2 YDEGEE. The CDR3 region is CASRRDLNQPQHF. CDR3 bases: TGTGCCAGCAGGCGGGATCTCAATCAGCCCCAGCATTTT.

This clone has a single count. The chain employs TRBV27 and TRBJ2-5, with 7 bases aligning to TRBD2. The CDR3 totals 14 residues. From germline, CDR1 is MNHEY and CDR2 SMNVEV (reference sequence). J was trimmed by 0 bases and V by 5 bases; bases with no gene match: 3. The CDR3: CASSSGDYQETQYF. In nucleotides, the CDR3 is TGTGCCAGCAGTAGCGGGGACTACCAAGAGACCCAGTACTTC.

This clone appeared a single time. V gene TRBV16 combines with J gene TRBJ2-7; 10 nucleotides line up with TRBD1. After removal of 4 bases from V and 7 bases from J, the junction contained 7 bases not matched to a gene. CDR1 is KGHSY and CDR2 is FQNENV in the germline V gene. The CDR3 spans 14 residues. CDR3 sequence reads: CASSLGQGVREQYF. The DNA for the CDR3 is TGTGCCAGCAGCCTAGGACAGGGGGTGAGGGAGCAGTACTTC.

Here the CDR3 DNA reads TGTGCCAGTACATTTTCCGGGACAGGGGGCGGCGAGCAGTACTTC. Translated, it gives CASTFSGTGGGEQYF. This sequence joins TRBV19 and TRBJ2-7; TRBD1 matches at 12 bases. Germline V lookup: CDR1 LNHDA, CDR2 SQIVND (reference sequence). This CDR3 spans 15 amino acids. Trimming removed 7 bases from V and 6 bases from J; junction bases left unmatched: 10.

The sample holds a few counts of this clone. The chain combines TRBV7-2 with TRBJ2-1, with D possibly being TRBD1 (6 bases). Trimming removed 4 bases from V and 4 bases from J, with 14 bases in between. CDR3 length equals 15 residues. Germline assignment: CDR1 SGHTA and CDR2 FQGNSA. The CDR3, as DNA: TGTGCCAGCAGCTCGACAGGTTCCTATTACAATGAGCAGTTCTTC. As protein: CASSSTGSYYNEQFF. The entire variable domain, with the rest obtained from reference TRBV7-2 and TRBJ2-1, is as follows: GAGVSQSPSNKVTEKGKDVELRCDPISGHTALYWYRQSLGQGLEFLIYFQGNSAPDKSGLPSDRFSAERTGGSVSTLTIQRTQQEDSAVYLCASSSTGSYYNEQFFGPGTRLTVL.

The rearrangement links TRBV6-4 to TRBJ2-3, with D possibly being TRBD1 (6 bases). The CDR3 runs to 13 residues. The V and J ends lost 3 bases and 6 bases respectively, with 10 bases between them. The germline V gene has CDR1 MRHNA and CDR2 SNTAGT. This chain's CDR3 is CASSESTGDTQYF. The CDR3 DNA is TGTGCCAGCAGTGAATCCACAGGGGATACGCAGTATTTT.

This clone has just a few counts. The V call is TRBV19, the J call TRBJ2-5; TRBD2 might be the D (5 bases). Germline CDR1 and CDR2: LNHDA and SQIVND (reference sequence). The CDR3 is 13 residues long. The V end was cut by 3 bases, the J end by 5 bases, with 10 bases between. CDR3 sequence (DNA): TGTGCCAGTAGTATTACAGAGCGGGAGACCCAGTACTTC. This gives the protein CASSITERETQYF.

The rearrangement links TRBV7-3 to TRBJ2-1; no clear D gene. The CDR3 has 10 residues. Germline CDR1 SGHTA, CDR2 FQGTGA. Trimming took off 6 bases at V and 15 bases at J, with 12 bases between the two ends. CDR3 sequence reads: CASRSADLFF. The CDR3 DNA reads as TGTGCCAGCAGGAGCGCCGACTTGTTCTTC.

The chain links TRBV5-1 to TRBJ2-5; 7 nucleotides line up with TRBD2. Trimming at V came to 3 bases and at J to 3 bases, leaving 8 bases not matched to a gene. Germline CDR1 reads SGHRS; CDR2 reads YFSETQ. The CDR3 extends over 15 amino acids. CDR3 DNA: TGCGCCAGCAGCTGGGGGGAGGGAACTAAAGAGACCCAGTACTTC. Residues: CASSWGEGTKETQYF.

This clone was counted a few times. V and J are TRBV9 and TRBJ1-2, with TRBD1 identical over 8 bases. There are 19 residues in the CDR3. Germline values: CDR1 SGDLS, CDR2 YYNGEE. After removal of 4 bases from V and 0 bases from J, the junction contained 17 bases not matched to a gene. CDR3 coding DNA: TGTGCCAGCAGCTTAGGGCGAAAGACAGGGGAGATTCCTAACTATGGCTACACCTTC. Amino acids: CASSLGRKTGEIPNYGYTF.